The 25 T cell receptor beta chains listed next were all sequenced from one sample in a study of OX40 agonist ivuxolimab in advanced cancers. Using immunoSEQ multiplex PCR, the repertoire was profiled, and TCRdb retains in-frame clones only, with some absent. The sample consists of around 60,000 clones, around 93% of them appearing once. This specimen consisted of CD4+ or CD8+ T cells sorted from blood, obtained in a trial of the OX40 agonist ivuxolimab. Receptor source: an adult with an advanced solid tumor such as melanoma, head and neck, liver or kidney cancer.

The chain carries TRBV29-1 and TRBJ1-4, with D unclear. With 6 bases removed from V and 3 bases from J, the gap between germline ends came to 14 bases. The CDR3 length is 14 residues. Germline V gives CDR1 SQVTM, CDR2 ANQGSEA. The CDR3 sequence: CSVPALRANEKLFF. The CDR3 DNA reads TGCAGCGTGCCGGCCCTTAGGGCTAATGAAAAACTGTTTTTT.

This chain links TRBV28 with TRBJ2-7; 10 bases are shared with TRBD2. J gave up 2 bases and V 6 bases, and 4 bases lay outside the gene matches. This CDR3 is 14 amino acids long. The V gene's germline CDR1 is MDHEN and CDR2 SYDVKM. The CDR3 DNA follows: TGTGCCAGCAGCCCTGGGACTAGCGCCTACGAGCAGTACTTC. Its translation: CASSPGTSAYEQYF.

This rearrangement joins TRBV2 to TRBJ1-5, with 7 bases that match TRBD1. The CDR3 loop spans 14 amino acids. From germline, CDR1 is SNHLY and CDR2 FYNNEI. V shed 7 bases and J 2 bases; nucleotides not matched to a gene: 5. This CDR3 is CASKGGYGNQPQHF. The CDR3 bases are TGTGCCAGCAAAGGGGGCTATGGCAATCAGCCCCAGCATTTT.

This clone appeared once. The chain carries TRBV7-2 and TRBJ2-7, with D unresolved. The CDR3 totals 15 residues. CDR1 SGHTA and CDR2 FQGNSA come from the germline V gene. Trimming shortened V by 1 base and J by 2 bases, and 12 bases separated the two germline ends. As DNA, the CDR3 is TGTGCCAGCAGCTTAGACGCGACTCCTACCTACGAGCAGTACTTC. Protein: CASSLDATPTYEQYF.

The gene calls are TRBV6-6 and TRBJ1-4; 9 nucleotides line up with TRBD1. With V trimmed by 4 bases and J by 8 bases, 5 bases remained unmatched. Germline-derived CDR1 and CDR2 are MNHNY and SVGAGI (reference sequence). This CDR3 has 14 residues. CDR3 sequence (DNA): TGTGCCAGCAGTTCGGACAGGGGAAGCGAAAAACTGTTTTTT. It specifies CASSSDRGSEKLFF.

This clone was recorded a few times. V and J are TRBV27 and TRBJ2-1; possibly TRBD2 for D (5 bases). Trimming stripped 7 bases from V and 0 bases from J, with 19 bases between. Per germline, CDR1 MNHEY and CDR2 SMNVEV (reference sequence). This CDR3 has 17 residues. CDR3 sequence (DNA): TGTGCCAGCATTCCTCTCTCAGAAGCGGACTCCTACAATGAGCAGTTCTTC. This translates into CASIPLSEADSYNEQFF.

The V gene is TRBV27, the J gene TRBJ1-2; TRBD1 agrees at 9 bases. In germline, CDR1 is MNHEY, CDR2 SMNVEV (reference sequence). J lost 3 bases, V lost 5 bases, and 19 bases had no gene match. The CDR3 is made up of 19 amino acids. The CDR3 region is CASSPTPGQGLQGYYGYTF. The CDR3 DNA reads TGTGCCAGCAGTCCCACCCCGGGACAGGGACTTCAAGGTTACTATGGCTACACCTTC.

This clone was observed a few times. The V and J genes are TRBV2 and TRBJ1-5; D unclear. The CDR3 is made up of 11 amino acids. V gave up 4 bases and J gave up 7 bases, with 5 bases separating them. Looked up from germline, CDR1 is SNHLY and CDR2 is FYNNEI. As DNA, the CDR3 is TGTGCCAGCAGTGTGGGACAGCCCCAGCATTTT. It translates to CASSVGQPQHF.

As for this clone: The same CDR3 arises from other DNA sequences in this sample as well. V usage is TRBV7-3 and J usage is TRBJ2-1; D not resolved. The CDR3 extends over 13 amino acids. Trimming pared 3 bases from V and 5 bases from J, leaving 8 bases between. Germline V gene data show CDR1 as SGHTA and CDR2 as FQGTGA. The CDR3 reads CASSLGPNNEQFF. Written as DNA, the CDR3 is TGTGCCAGCAGCTTGGGCCCCAACAATGAGCAGTTCTTC. Supplemented by reference TRBV7-3 and TRBJ2-1, the full variable domain reads GAGVSQTPSNKVTEKGKYVELRCDPISGHTALYWYRQSLGQGPEFLIYFQGTGAADDSGLPNDRFFAVRPEGSVSTLKIQRTERGDSAVYLCASSLGPNNEQFFGPGTRLTVL.

V is TRBV19 and J is TRBJ2-1; TRBD1 matches at 11 bases. From germline, CDR1 is LNHDA and CDR2 SQIVND (reference sequence). The CDR3 spans 16 residues. The V gene end was trimmed by 1 base and the J gene end by 6 bases; junction bases not matched to a gene: 5. The CDR3 region is CASSIGTGGAGNEQFF. CDR3 in DNA: TGTGCCAGTAGTATAGGGACAGGGGGCGCAGGCAATGAGCAGTTCTTC.

This chain connects TRBV30 to TRBJ2-4; D is possibly TRBD1 (5 bases). Deletions cut 1 base from V and 5 bases from J, with 9 bases between. Germline V gives CDR1 GTSNPN, CDR2 SVGIG (reference sequence). This CDR3 contains 13 residues. The CDR3 sequence: CAWSGARENIQYF. As DNA, the CDR3 is TGTGCCTGGAGTGGGGCCAGGGAAAACATTCAGTACTTC. The full variable domain, in which reference TRBV30 and TRBJ2-4 provide the parts outside the CDR3, is SQTIHQWPATLVQPVGSPLSLECTVEGTSNPNLYWYRQAAGRGLQLLFYSVGIGQISSEVPQNLSASRPQDRQFILSSKKLLLSDSGFYLCAWSGARENIQYFGAGTRLSVL.

To note about this clone: Other nucleotide sequences in the sample specify the same CDR3. The rearrangement joins TRBV28 to TRBJ1-1; D not certain. The CDR3 totals 14 residues. Germline CDR1 MDHEN, CDR2 SYDVKM. V gave up 2 bases and J gave up 1 base, with 8 bases separating them. CDR3 loop: CASSLIRRNTEAFF. The DNA for the CDR3 is TGTGCCAGCAGTTTAATTCGGCGGAACACTGAAGCTTTCTTT.

The chain employs TRBV10-3 and TRBJ2-2; TRBD2 matches 8 bases. V lost 6 bases and J lost 1; bases outside the gene matches: 10. The germline V gene encodes CDR1 ENHRY and CDR2 SYGVKD. This CDR3 is 17 amino acids long. The CDR3 sequence: CAISDPGLGKNTGELFF. Here the CDR3 DNA reads TGTGCCATCAGCGATCCGGGACTAGGAAAGAACACCGGGGAGCTGTTTTTT.

The V gene is TRBV5-1, the J gene TRBJ2-7, with D perhaps being TRBD1 or TRBD2 (6 bases each). The germline V gene has CDR1 SGHRS and CDR2 YFSETQ. Trimming cost V 0 bases and J 4 bases, with 14 bases left between them. This CDR3 is 15 amino acids long. CDR3: CASSLEWGAGYEQYF. As DNA, the CDR3 is TGCGCCAGCAGCTTGGAATGGGGGGCGGGATACGAGCAGTACTTC.

V is TRBV7-6 and J is TRBJ2-7, with 8 nucleotides matching TRBD2. The CDR3 consists of 15 residues. V shed 2 bases and J 5 bases; nucleotides not matched to a gene: 8. Germline V gene data show CDR1 as SGHVS and CDR2 as FNYEAQ. This CDR3 reads CASSLRPPGGDEQYF. In DNA, the CDR3 is TGTGCCAGCAGCTTAAGGCCGCCGGGGGGGGACGAGCAGTACTTC.

This clone showed up just once. This rearrangement joins TRBV15 to TRBJ2-1; weak D call: TRBD2 (5 bases). Germline assignment: CDR1 LNHNV and CDR2 YYDKDF (reference sequence). The CDR3 runs to 14 residues. Trimming shortened V by 4 bases and J by 0 bases, and 7 bases separated the two germline ends. As DNA, the CDR3 is TGTGCCACCAGCAACCGGGACTCCTACAATGAGCAGTTCTTC. Translating it yields CATSNRDSYNEQFF.

This chain joins TRBV5-8 and TRBJ1-2, with D perhaps TRBD1 (6 bases). The germline V gene has CDR1 SGHTS and CDR2 YDEGEE. This CDR3 is built from 13 residues. V was trimmed by 4 bases and J by 6 bases, leaving 13 bases between them. DNA for the CDR3: TGTGCCAGCAGCCCTACAGGGCGGGATGGCTACACCTTC. Translation gives CASSPTGRDGYTF.

V gene TRBV29-1 combines with J gene TRBJ2-3; TRBD2 aligns across 8 bases. V lost 4 bases to trimming and J lost 8 bases; unmatched junction nucleotides: 8. The length of the CDR3 is 13 residues. Germline CDR1 SQVTM, CDR2 ANQGSEA. CDR3 residues: CSVVVSGKGTQYF. CDR3 sequence (DNA): TGCAGCGTTGTAGTTAGCGGGAAAGGTACGCAGTATTTT.

The chain joins TRBV7-2 to TRBJ2-5; possible D gene TRBD1, 6 bases. V was clipped by 7 bases and J by 5 bases, with 20 bases between them. The CDR3 length is 15 residues. The germline gives CDR1 SGHTA, CDR2 FQGNSA. This CDR3 is CASTQGLMVGETQYF. In DNA, the CDR3 is TGTGCCAGCACCCAGGGGCTCATGGTAGGGGAGACCCAGTACTTC.

This chain uses TRBV11-1 with TRBJ2-5; D remains unclear. CDR1 SGHAT and CDR2 FQDESV come from the germline V gene (reference sequence). This CDR3 is 15 amino acids long. Trimming stripped 3 bases from V and 4 bases from J, with 15 bases between. The CDR3 coding sequence is TGTGCCAGCAGCTTTTCGGAAATCCCGGGAGAGACCCAGTACTTC. Its translation is CASSFSEIPGETQYF. Drawing the rest from reference TRBV11-1 and TRBJ2-5, the complete variable domain is EAEVAQSPRYKITEKSQAVAFWCDPISGHATLYWYRQILGQGPELLVQFQDESVVDDSQLPKDRFSAERLKGVDSTLKIQPAELGDSAMYLCASSFSEIPGETQYFGPGTRLLVL.

The rearrangement uses TRBV5-5 and TRBJ2-2; perhaps TRBD1 as D (5 bases). CDR3 size: 16 residues. The V gene's germline CDR1 is SGHKS and CDR2 YYEKEE (reference sequence). V lost 0 bases to trimming and J lost 3 bases, with 12 bases between them. CDR3 nucleotides: TGTGCCAGCAGCTTGGTTGGGGCTAAGGACACCGGGGAGCTGTTTTTT. Translating gives CASSLVGAKDTGELFF. Drawing the rest from reference TRBV5-5 and TRBJ2-2, the complete variable domain is DAGVTQSPTHLIKTRGQQVTLRCSPISGHKSVSWYQQVLGQGPQFIFQYYEKEERGRGNFPDRFSARQFPNYSSELNVNALLLGDSALYLCASSLVGAKDTGELFFGEGSRLTVL.

The chain carries TRBV28 and TRBJ2-6; no firm D call. CDR3 size: 13 residues. The V gene lost 3 bases and the J gene lost 4 bases, with 4 bases spanning the gap. Germline V gives CDR1 MDHEN, CDR2 SYDVKM. The CDR3 sequence is CASSLDGANVLTF. The CDR3 DNA is TGTGCCAGCAGTTTGGACGGGGCCAACGTCCTGACTTTC.

V usage is TRBV19 and J usage is TRBJ1-3; D perhaps matches TRBD1 (5 bases). The CDR3 has 15 amino acids. Germline assignment: CDR1 LNHDA and CDR2 SQIVND (reference sequence). Trimming removed 6 bases from V and 0 bases from J, with 12 bases in between. The DNA for the CDR3 is TGTGCCAGTAGCCGTGGGGGGAGCTCTGGAAACACCATATATTTT. Amino acids: CASSRGGSSGNTIYF.

This clone was counted a single time. Different DNA sequences within this sample yield the same CDR3. This chain links TRBV28 with TRBJ1-2; D not resolved. Germline V gene sequence: CDR1 MDHEN, CDR2 SYDVKM. This CDR3 region has 12 residues. V dropped 2 bases and J dropped 5 bases, with 6 bases sitting between them. In nucleotides, the CDR3 is TGTGCCAGCAGTTTAGGAGGGTATGGCTACACCTTC. Protein sequence: CASSLGGYGYTF.

The gene calls are TRBV5-1 and TRBJ2-3; 10 nucleotides agree with TRBD2. The CDR3 consists of 16 residues. CDR1 and CDR2 (germline): SGHRS, YFSETQ. Trimming removed 3 bases from V and 3 bases from J; junction bases left unmatched: 7. In DNA, the CDR3 is TGCGCCAGCAGCTCACCTAGCGGGAGCGGAACAGATACGCAGTATTTT. Translated: CASSSPSGSGTDTQYF.